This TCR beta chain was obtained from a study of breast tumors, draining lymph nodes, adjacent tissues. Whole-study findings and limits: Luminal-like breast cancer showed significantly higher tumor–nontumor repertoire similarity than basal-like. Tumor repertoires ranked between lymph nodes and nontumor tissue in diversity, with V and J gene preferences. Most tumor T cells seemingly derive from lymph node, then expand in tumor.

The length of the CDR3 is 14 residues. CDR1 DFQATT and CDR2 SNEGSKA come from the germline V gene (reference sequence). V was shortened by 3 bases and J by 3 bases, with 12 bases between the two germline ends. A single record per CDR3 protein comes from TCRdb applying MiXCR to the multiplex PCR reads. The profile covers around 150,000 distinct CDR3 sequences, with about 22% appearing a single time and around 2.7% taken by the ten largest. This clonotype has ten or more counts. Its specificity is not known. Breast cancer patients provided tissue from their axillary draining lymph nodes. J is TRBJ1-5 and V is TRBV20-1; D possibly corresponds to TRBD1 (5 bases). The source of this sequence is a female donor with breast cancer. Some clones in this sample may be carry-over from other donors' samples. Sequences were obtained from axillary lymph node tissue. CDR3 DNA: TGCAGTGCTAGTAAAGGACAAGACAATCAGCCCCAGCATTTT. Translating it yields CSASKGQDNQPQHF.